Listed below are T cell receptor beta chains from one sample, sequenced in a study of T cell clones after liver transplantation. Measured with immunoSEQ multiplex PCR; TCRdb has only the in-frame clones, and not every one. The table includes 9,800 or so clones, 72% detected once. The sequencing used CD8+ T cells from blood, collected at the approximately 15-month timepoint. These receptors all come from a human patient who received a liver transplant. Some T cells could come from the graft donor. Both conserved end residues are part of each CDR3. D genes are given only for firm matches. A clone size is listed for some rows: how often the clone was seen (once, few, many), or a class if it is expanded.

size	length	V	J	D	CDR3	DNA
.	16	TRBV7-6	TRBJ2-2	.	CASSLGTASNTGELFF	TGTGCCAGCAGCTTAGGGACAGCCTCGAACACCGGGGAGCTGTTTTTT
.	16	TRBV15	TRBJ1-5	TRBD1	CATSRDGTDTHQPQHF	TGTGCCACCAGCAGGGACGGGACAGACACTCATCAGCCCCAGCATTTT
.	16	TRBV28	TRBJ2-4	TRBD2	CASSPRLAGGPVIQYF	TGTGCCAGCAGTCCCCGACTAGCGGGAGGGCCGGTCATTCAGTACTTC
.	15	TRBV6-5	TRBJ1-4	.	CASSYSGQPRGKLFF	TGTGCCAGCAGTTACTCCGGCCAACCTAGGGGGAAACTGTTTTTT
.	15	TRBV6-5	TRBJ1-3	.	CASRQLGGSGNTIYF	TGTGCCAGCAGGCAACTCGGGGGCTCTGGAAACACCATATATTTT
.	14	TRBV11-2	TRBJ1-4	.	CASSVRVENEKLFF	TGTGCCAGCAGCGTCAGGGTGGAGAATGAAAAACTGTTTTTT
.	17	TRBV5-5	TRBJ1-2	.	CASSHYLFTVTGYGYTF	TGTGCCAGCAGCCACTACCTATTCACAGTGACAGGCTATGGCTACACCTTC
once	16	TRBV11-3	TRBJ2-1	TRBD2	CASSDRLRSGTDEQFF	TGTGCCAGCAGCGATCGTTTGAGAAGCGGGACTGATGAGCAGTTCTTC
.	11	TRBV7-9	TRBJ1-1	.	CASSQYTEAFF	TGTGCCAGCAGCCAATACACTGAAGCTTTCTTT
large	12	TRBV6-5	TRBJ1-2	TRBD1	CASSTGGDGYTF	TGTGCCAGCAGTACAGGGGGCGATGGCTACACCTTC
.	15	TRBV19	TRBJ2-6	.	CASTPSGSGANVLTF	TGTGCCAGTACCCCCTCCGGCTCTGGGGCCAACGTCCTGACTTTC
.	15	TRBV4-3	TRBJ2-2	.	CASSPQAGEGGELFF	TGCGCCAGCAGCCCCCAAGCAGGGGAGGGTGGGGAGCTGTTTTTT
.	15	TRBV27	TRBJ2-1	.	CASSFTPFSIGEQFF	TGTGCCAGCAGTTTTACCCCGTTTTCAATTGGTGAGCAGTTCTTC
.	18	TRBV27	TRBJ2-3	TRBD1	CASSLTPPGTGRTDTQYF	TGTGCCAGCAGTCTCACTCCGCCCGGGACAGGGCGCACAGATACGCAGTATTTT
.	14	TRBV18	TRBJ1-2	.	CASSPAEIYYGYTF	TGTGCCAGCTCACCGGCAGAGATTTACTATGGCTACACCTTC
.	17	TRBV27	TRBJ2-2	TRBD2	CASSLRTAGGSTGELFF	TGTGCCAGCAGTTTGCGGACAGCGGGAGGGAGCACCGGGGAGCTGTTTTTT
medium-sized	16	TRBV14	TRBJ2-7	TRBD1	CASSQRFGQGAYEQYF	TGTGCCAGCAGCCAACGCTTCGGACAGGGAGCCTACGAGCAGTACTTC
once	14	TRBV2	TRBJ1-1	TRBD1	CASRLTPGGTEAFF	TGTGCCAGCAGATTAACTCCAGGGGGCACTGAAGCTTTCTTT
few	15	TRBV7-2	TRBJ2-2	TRBD1	CASSLGTGGGGELFF	TGTGCCAGCAGCTTAGGGACAGGGGGCGGCGGGGAGCTGTTTTTT
.	14	TRBV6-1	TRBJ1-2	.	CASSEPEDMRGYTF	TGTGCCAGCAGTGAGCCCGAGGACATGCGGGGCTACACCTTC
.	13	TRBV14	TRBJ1-1	TRBD1	CASSLTGGTEAFF	TGTGCCAGCAGCCTGACAGGGGGCACTGAAGCTTTCTTT
.	15	TRBV28	TRBJ1-3	.	CASSLGQYSGNTIYF	TGTGCCAGCAGTTTAGGACAGTACTCTGGAAACACCATATATTTT
.	14	TRBV27	TRBJ2-7	TRBD1	CASSLGGQGYEQYF	TGTGCCAGCAGTTTAGGTGGACAGGGCTACGAGCAGTACTTC
large	17	TRBV14	TRBJ1-1	.	CASSGLFGDPRGTEAFF	TGTGCCAGCAGCGGACTCTTCGGGGACCCGAGGGGCACTGAAGCTTTCTTT